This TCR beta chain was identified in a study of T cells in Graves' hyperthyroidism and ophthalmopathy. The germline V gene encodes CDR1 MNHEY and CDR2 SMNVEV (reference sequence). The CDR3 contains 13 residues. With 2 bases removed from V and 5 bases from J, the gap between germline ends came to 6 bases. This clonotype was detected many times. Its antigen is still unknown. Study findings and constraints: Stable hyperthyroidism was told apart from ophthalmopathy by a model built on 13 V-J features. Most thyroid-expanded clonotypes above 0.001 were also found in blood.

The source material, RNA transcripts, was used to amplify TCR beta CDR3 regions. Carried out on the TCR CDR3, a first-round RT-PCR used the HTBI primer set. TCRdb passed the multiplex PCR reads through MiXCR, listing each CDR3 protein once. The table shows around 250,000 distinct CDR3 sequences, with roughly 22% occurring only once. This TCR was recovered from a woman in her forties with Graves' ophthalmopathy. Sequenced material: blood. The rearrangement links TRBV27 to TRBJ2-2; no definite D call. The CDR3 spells CASSLGVTGELFF. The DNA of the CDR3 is TGTGCCAGCAGTTTAGGGGTGACCGGGGAGCTGTTTTTT.